The entry below describes one T cell receptor (beta chain). Its specificity is not known. Amplification used 60 Vbeta primers and 13 Jbeta primers. Repertoires were generated with immunoSEQ multiplex PCR, while TCRdb's copy carries only in-frame clones and drops some. Of under 250,000 clones listed, 76% are singletons. These data originate in a study of cytomegalovirus exposure and HLA in healthy donors. The junction had 5 bases not matched to a gene; V was cut back by 2 bases and J by 5 bases. The germline V gene has CDR1 SNHLY and CDR2 FYNNEI. The CDR3 is 15 residues long. The study's findings and limits: Specificity of three CMV-associated chains for CMV antigens was verified in vitro. Later analysis identified several of the most significant clusters that appeared linked to common viral pathogens.

The chain recombines TRBV2 with TRBJ2-3; 9 nucleotides align to TRBD2. This clonotype was sampled from a man between 18 and 35 years old in good health and CMV-seronegative. Sequenced: PBMCs. This CDR3 is CASSELAGSGDTQYF. The CDR3 DNA reads TGTGCCAGCAGTGAACTAGCGGGATCCGGAGATACGCAGTATTTT.